This T cell receptor beta chain was identified in a study of low-dose radiotherapy and immunotherapy resistance in tumors. Time point denoted: after trial treatment. Treatment of the sample: LDRT plus nivolumab, ipilimumab, low-dose cyclophosphamide and aspirin (RACIN trial). In the RACIN dose-escalation trial, donors got nivolumab plus ipilimumab with aspirin, cyclophosphamide and radiotherapy. This clonotype was seen at least ten times. Alpha and beta chains were covered, as first-strand cDNA relied on TRAV- and TRBV-specific primers. TCRs were amplified for approximately 21 PCR cycles with a constant-region primer and V-primer adapter. MiXCR was run by TCRdb on the reads, yielding one entry per CDR3 protein. The table includes 40,000 or so distinct CDR3 sequences, roughly 20% detected once. This clonotype was sampled from a female donor with ovarian cancer. This specimen consisted of PBMCs, obtained after low-dose radiotherapy plus immunotherapy.

CDR3 loop: CASNRGTDAFF. The CDR3 bases are TGTGCCAGCAACCGGGGGACGGACGCTTTCTTT. The chain is built from TRBV6-2 or TRBV6-3 and TRBJ1-1; maybe TRBD1 (5 bases). The CDR3 contains 11 residues. Germline lookup yields CDR1 MNHEY and CDR2 SVGEGT. The germline V and J ends were trimmed by 7 bases and 11 bases, with 14 bases remaining between them.